These 31 T cell receptor beta chains share one sample of origin, sequenced in a study of vaccination and CD4 T cells after COVID-19. Cultured CD4+ T-cell DNA underwent Oncomine TCR Beta short-read sequencing. TCRdb re-analysed the PCR reads in MiXCR, keeping a single row per CDR3 protein. The profile covers under 9,500 distinct CDR3 sequences, with under 80% appearing a single time and 34% taken by the ten largest. Stated treatment: roughly 10-day PBMC culture with coronavirus spike peptide pools or control peptides (ViraFEST assay). These receptors have no identified antigens. Source material: CD4+ T cells from blood, cultured in vitro. These receptors all stem from a human donor who had recovered from COVID-19.

This chain connects TRBV2 to TRBJ1-6; TRBD1 might be the D (5 bases). Germline loops: CDR1 SNHLY, CDR2 FYNNEI. The germline V and J ends were trimmed by 2 bases and 7 bases, with 12 bases remaining between them. The CDR3 totals 15 residues. The CDR3 here is CASSELGPGNSPLHF. The CDR3 bases are TGTGCCAGCAGTGAACTGGGACCGGGGAATTCACCCCTCCACTTT.

This clonotype was picked up a small number of times. This CDR3 reads CSAKNRAQETQYF. The CDR3 nucleotides are TGCAGTGCCAAAAACAGGGCCCAAGAGACCCAGTACTTC. The gene calls are TRBV20-1 and TRBJ2-5, with D perhaps TRBD1 (6 bases). Germline CDR1 and CDR2: DFQATT and SNEGSKA (reference sequence). The V end was cut by 6 bases, the J end by 1 base, with 12 bases between. CDR3 length: 13 residues.

This clonotype was counted only a few times. CDR3 sequence reads: CASRGDSPLHF. The CDR3 nucleotides read TGTGCCAGCAGGGGGGATTCACCCCTCCACTTT. This rearrangement joins TRBV27 to TRBJ1-6; tentative D call: TRBD1 (5 bases). V was shortened by 6 bases and J by 8 bases, with 5 bases between the two germline ends. CDR3 size: 11 residues. Per germline, CDR1 MNHEY and CDR2 SMNVEV (reference sequence).

The chain carries TRBV30 and TRBJ1-1, with unresolved D. Between the trimmed V and J ends, which lost 3 bases and 0 bases, there was a span of 11 bases. Germline CDR1 and CDR2: GTSNPN and SVGIG (reference sequence). This CDR3 has 14 amino acids. The CDR3 here is CAWSPGRMNTEAFF. The DNA for the CDR3 is TGTGCCTGGAGCCCCGGACGGATGAACACTGAAGCTTTCTTT.

This clonotype was picked up one time. This rearrangement joins TRBV20-1 to TRBJ2-4, with D possibly TRBD2 on 6 matching bases. CDR1 DFQATT and CDR2 SNEGSKA come from the germline V gene (reference sequence). The CDR3 sequence is 14 residues long. The ends were cut back, 2 bases at V and 3 bases at J, with 11 bases in the middle. This chain's CDR3 is CSARSLGGKNIQYF. For the CDR3, the DNA is TGCAGTGCTAGATCCCTCGGGGGCAAAAACATTCAGTACTTC.

The chain uses TRBV4-1 and TRBJ1-3; TRBD1 might be the D (5 bases). The V end was cut by 4 bases, the J end by 4 bases, with 17 bases between. This CDR3 has 16 amino acids. The germline V gene encodes CDR1 MGHRA and CDR2 YSYEKL. This chain's CDR3 is CASSLTWGGPGNTIYF. CDR3 bases: TGCGCCAGCAGCCTCACTTGGGGGGGTCCAGGAAACACCATATATTTT.

This chain connects TRBV6-4 to TRBJ1-2; D remains unclear. V was clipped by 6 bases and J by 5 bases, with 16 bases between them. CDR3 length equals 14 residues. CDR1 MRHNA and CDR2 SNTAGT come from the germline V gene. CDR3 residues: CASSIGPGPYGYTF. CDR3 nucleotide sequence: TGTGCCAGCAGCATCGGCCCAGGACCTTATGGCTACACCTTC.

J is TRBJ2-2 and V is TRBV7-9; 9 nucleotides align to TRBD1. The trim removed 5 bases at V and 7 bases at J, leaving 14 bases unmatched. The CDR3 loop spans 17 amino acids. Germline V gives CDR1 SEHNR, CDR2 FQNEAQ (reference sequence). CDR3 sequence: CASSNDDRGAGSGELFF. CDR3 DNA sequence: TGTGCCAGCAGCAACGACGACAGGGGGGCTGGCAGCGGGGAGCTGTTTTTT.

The rearrangement uses TRBV27 and TRBJ1-6; TRBD1 might be the D (5 bases). This CDR3 contains 14 residues. CDR1 and CDR2 (germline): MNHEY, SMNVEV (reference sequence). V gave up 5 bases and J gave up 5 bases, with 10 bases separating them. The chain's CDR3 is CASSPTANNSPLHF. CDR3 in DNA: TGTGCCAGCAGTCCGACAGCAAATAATTCACCCCTCCACTTT.

This rearrangement joins TRBV29-1 to TRBJ2-3; 7 bases agree with TRBD2. The CDR3 spans 14 residues. Germline values: CDR1 SQVTM, CDR2 ANQGSEA. The V and J ends lost 3 bases and 3 bases, in that order; junction bases with no gene match: 6. The CDR3 region has the DNA TGCAGCGTTGATGGGGCGGGGGTAACAGATACGCAGTATTTT. Residues: CSVDGAGVTDTQYF.

The rearrangement joins TRBV19 to TRBJ1-1; no clear D. Trimming left V 0 bases short and J 10 bases short, with 12 bases between. This CDR3 region has 13 residues. Germline V lookup: CDR1 LNHDA, CDR2 SQIVND (reference sequence). The CDR3 DNA reads as TGTGCCAGTAGTATAGAACGTCGCGGCGGAGCTTTCTTT. Encoded protein: CASSIERRGGAFF.

This clonotype was seen a few times. V and J are TRBV24-1 and TRBJ2-3, with D tentatively TRBD2 (6 bases). The CDR3 is 13 amino acids. Germline assignment: CDR1 KGHDR and CDR2 SFDVKD. V lost 9 bases to trimming and J lost 0 bases, with 9 bases between them. The CDR3 DNA follows: TGTGCCACCGCCGGGGGTAGCACAGATACGCAGTATTTT. It codes for CATAGGSTDTQYF.

This clonotype was seen only a few times. This chain links TRBV20-1 with TRBJ1-5, with a possible D match to TRBD1 (5 bases). V shed 1 base and J shed 5 bases, with 18 bases lying between them. Germline CDR1 reads DFQATT; CDR2 reads SNEGSKA (reference sequence). The CDR3 has 16 residues. CDR3 DNA: TGCAGTGCTAGAGTACCGGGACCAGCCTTCGATCAGCCCCAGCATTTT. Translating gives CSARVPGPAFDQPQHF.

The J gene is TRBJ1-2, the V gene TRBV6-1, with D perhaps TRBD1 (5 bases). The V end lost 9 bases, the J end lost 5 bases, and 13 bases lay between the germline ends. Germline assignment: CDR1 MNHNS and CDR2 SASEGT. The CDR3 is 12 amino acids. The CDR3 nucleotides are TGTGCCAGTAGGGACTCCTTATATGGCTACACCTTC. Translation: CASRDSLYGYTF.

The chain has TRBV14 and TRBJ1-4; 7 bases match TRBD1. Looked up from germline, CDR1 is SGHDN and CDR2 is FVKESK. The CDR3 sequence is 16 residues long. Losses at the gene ends were 4 bases for V and 0 bases for J; bases not matched to a gene: 5. CDR3 region: CASSRSGGATNEKLFF. Here the CDR3 DNA reads TGTGCCAGCAGCCGGTCAGGGGGAGCAACTAATGAAAAACTGTTTTTT.

This chain connects TRBV6-1 to TRBJ1-2; no clear D gene. The CDR3 extends over 15 amino acids. V lost 7 bases, J lost 0 bases, and 15 bases lay in between. CDR1 MNHNS and CDR2 SASEGT come from the germline V gene. The CDR3 is CASTQAGTPNYGYTF. As DNA, the CDR3 is TGTGCCAGCACCCAGGCAGGAACCCCTAACTATGGCTACACCTTC.

This rearrangement joins TRBV11-2 to TRBJ2-5; 9 bases align to TRBD1. After removal of 7 bases from V and 4 bases from J, the junction contained 7 bases not matched to a gene. The germline V gene encodes CDR1 SGHAT and CDR2 FQNNGV. This CDR3 has 14 residues. CDR3 loop: CASTLGQGRETQYF. DNA for the CDR3: TGTGCCAGCACCCTGGGACAGGGCCGAGAGACCCAGTACTTC.

The count of this clonotype is one. The chain has TRBV12-3 or TRBV12-4 and TRBJ2-3, with D uncertain. V lost 3 bases, J lost 4 bases, and 5 bases lay in between. The length of the CDR3 is 12 residues. The CDR3 here is CASSFYSDTQYF. The CDR3 coding sequence is TGTGCCAGCAGTTTTTACTCAGATACGCAGTATTTT.

The V call is TRBV15, the J call TRBJ1-2, with unresolved D. Trimming took off 0 bases at V and 6 bases at J, with 11 bases between the two ends. Per the germline V gene, CDR1 is LNHNV and CDR2 is YYDKDF (reference sequence). The CDR3 is 14 amino acids. Here the CDR3 reads CATSREGLRDGYTF. DNA for the CDR3: TGTGCCACCAGCAGAGAAGGGCTCCGGGATGGCTACACCTTC.

The rearrangement uses TRBV5-1 and TRBJ1-5; 7 bases align to TRBD1. The germline CDR1 and CDR2 sequences are SGHRS and YFSETQ. CDR3 length: 15 amino acids. V dropped 0 bases and J dropped 6; count of bases not matched to a gene: 6. The CDR3 sequence: CASSLGDSRVQPQHF. The CDR3 DNA sequence: TGCGCCAGCAGCTTGGGGGACAGTAGGGTTCAGCCCCAGCATTTT.

V is TRBV29-1 and J is TRBJ2-3; weak D call: TRBD2 (6 bases). Trimming pared 6 bases from V and 2 bases from J, leaving 18 bases between. The CDR3 runs 15 residues. Germline CDR1 reads SQVTM; CDR2 reads ANQGSEA. CDR3 nucleotide sequence: TGCAGCGTCGTCCCCCCAGCGGGTATCACAGATACGCAGTATTTT. Amino acid sequence: CSVVPPAGITDTQYF.

This clonotype was seen a handful of times. This chain links TRBV6-1 with TRBJ1-2; possible D gene TRBD1, 6 bases. The CDR3 is 14 residues long. V lost 6 bases to trimming and J lost 1 base, with 12 bases between them. CDR1 is MNHNS and CDR2 is SASEGT in the germline V gene. Written as DNA, the CDR3 is TGTGCCAGCAGAGGGGGAGGGAATAACTATGGCTACACCTTC. Protein: CASRGGGNNYGYTF.

This chain uses TRBV7-9 with TRBJ2-7; 9 positions match TRBD1. V shed 6 bases, J shed 5 bases, and the junction held 5 bases outside the gene matches. CDR1 is SEHNR, CDR2 FQNEAQ, per germline (reference sequence). This CDR3 contains 13 residues. The chain's CDR3 is CASSWDRAHEQYF. The CDR3 nucleotides read TGTGCCAGCAGTTGGGACAGGGCCCACGAGCAGTACTTC.

The gene calls are TRBV30 and TRBJ1-2, with a weak D call TRBD1 (5 bases). CDR1 GTSNPN and CDR2 SVGIG come from the germline V gene (reference sequence). Trimming removed 1 base at V and 4 bases at J, with 7 bases between. The CDR3 runs to 12 residues. The CDR3 region is CAWSGGGYGYTF. As DNA, the CDR3 is TGTGCCTGGAGTGGGGGGGGCTATGGCTACACCTTC.

This clonotype was seen a single time. This chain joins TRBV27 and TRBJ1-2; a weak D match, TRBD1 (6 bases). CDR1 is MNHEY and CDR2 is SMNVEV in the germline V gene (reference sequence). The CDR3 consists of 14 residues. V dropped 0 bases and J dropped 4 bases, with 9 bases sitting between them. The CDR3 DNA is TGTGCCAGCAGTTTATCGTCAGGGGTCTATGGCTACACCTTC. It is translated as CASSLSSGVYGYTF.

The table lists this clonotype with a count of one. CDR3 DNA sequence: TGTGCCAGCAGTTACTCGACCCGAGGGAGCTCCTATAATTCACCCCTCCACTTT. Its translation: CASSYSTRGSSYNSPLHF. The rearrangement uses TRBV6-5 and TRBJ1-6; D is unresolved. The CDR3 loop spans 18 amino acids. Trimming left V 0 bases short and J 0 bases short, with 12 bases between. CDR1 and CDR2 (germline): MNHEY, SVGAGI.

V is TRBV7-3 and J is TRBJ2-2, with D maybe TRBD1 (6 bases). Germline values: CDR1 SGHTA, CDR2 FQGTGA. This CDR3 region has 16 residues. The V and J ends lost 2 bases and 1 base respectively, with 11 bases between them. In DNA, the CDR3 is TGTGCCAGCAGCTTATCCGGGACAAGGAACACCGGGGAGCTGTTTTTT. Its protein is CASSLSGTRNTGELFF.

The chain couples TRBV2 to TRBJ2-5, with TRBD2 matching 10 bases. The CDR3 has 15 residues. Germline V gene sequence: CDR1 SNHLY, CDR2 FYNNEI. The junction had 11 bases not matched to a gene; V was cut back by 5 bases and J by 8 bases. The CDR3 nucleotides read TGTGCCAGCAGTCAACGAGCGGGGGGGACGGCCACCCAGTACTTC. It codes for CASSQRAGGTATQYF.

V gene TRBV6-1 combines with J gene TRBJ1-2; TRBD1 might be the D (6 bases). Deletions cut 6 bases from V and 3 bases from J, with 17 bases between. This CDR3 region has 15 residues. Germline CDR1 is MNHNS and CDR2 is SASEGT. This CDR3 is CASRPQGFLDYGYTF. The CDR3 bases are TGTGCCAGCAGACCGCAGGGGTTTCTGGACTATGGCTACACCTTC.

This sequence joins TRBV6-1 and TRBJ2-5, with 7 bases identical to TRBD1. Germline trimming cut 7 bases from V and 0 bases from J; bases unmatched to any gene: 5. The CDR3 spans 14 residues. Germline CDR1 and CDR2: MNHNS and SASEGT. CDR3 sequence (DNA): TGTGCCAGCAACGGACAGGTCTACCAAGAGACCCAGTACTTC. It encodes CASNGQVYQETQYF.

The chain recombines TRBV19 with TRBJ1-5; D is possibly TRBD1 (5 bases). Per the germline V gene, CDR1 is LNHDA and CDR2 is SQIVND (reference sequence). CDR3 length: 14 residues. V was cut by 4 bases and J by 5 bases, with 12 bases left in between. In nucleotides, the CDR3 is TGTGCCAGTAGTACCTCCGGGGGAGATCAGCCCCAGCATTTT. This encodes CASSTSGGDQPQHF.